These 25 T cell receptor beta chains originate from one sample sequenced in a study of blood T cell repertoires in COVID-19. Some clones are missing from TCRdb's copy, which holds only in-frame ones; the method was immunoSEQ multiplex PCR. The table shows 200,000 to 300,000 clones, with roughly four fifths occurring only once. Sequencing was performed on peripheral blood. The receptors originated from a woman of 80 years or more with COVID-19, enrolled during active disease.

The V call is TRBV19, the J call TRBJ1-5; D not resolved. Per germline, CDR1 LNHDA and CDR2 SQIVND (reference sequence). This CDR3 contains 12 residues. V was shortened by 2 bases and J by 5 bases, with 4 bases between the two germline ends. In DNA, the CDR3 is TGTGCCAGTAGTATAATAGATCAGCCCCAGCATTTT. It translates to CASSIIDQPQHF.

The chain joins TRBV6-5 to TRBJ2-3; 12 bases are shared with TRBD2. The V gene's germline CDR1 is MNHEY and CDR2 SVGAGI. The V gene end was trimmed by 11 bases and the J gene end by 3 bases; junction bases not matched to a gene: 6. This CDR3 comprises 14 residues. The CDR3 loop is CACRLAGVTDTQYF. The CDR3 DNA is TGTGCCTGCCGACTAGCGGGGGTAACAGATACGCAGTATTTT.

J is TRBJ1-5 and V is TRBV7-2; TRBD1 is a possible D gene (6 bases). Trimming pared 5 bases from V and 1 base from J, leaving 12 bases between. The CDR3 has 15 amino acids. CDR1 SGHTA and CDR2 FQGNSA come from the germline V gene. The CDR3 region is CASSLQGLSNQPQHF. CDR3 DNA sequence: TGTGCCAGCAGCCTGCAGGGGCTGAGCAATCAGCCCCAGCATTTT.

Written as DNA, the CDR3 is TGTGCCACCAGTGAAAACCCTCGCGCAGATACGCAGTATTTT. This translates into CATSENPRADTQYF. The rearrangement links TRBV24-1 to TRBJ2-3, with D unresolved. The germline V gene encodes CDR1 KGHDR and CDR2 SFDVKD. CDR3 length: 14 residues. The V end was cut by 4 bases, the J end by 4 bases, with 11 bases between.

Only one count was recorded for this clone. The chain combines TRBV19 with TRBJ2-2; unclear D gene. V was pared by 7 bases and J by 3 bases, with 9 bases between. CDR3 length: 13 residues. Germline-derived CDR1 and CDR2 are LNHDA and SQIVND (reference sequence). The CDR3 here is CASIRWDTGELFF. Written as DNA, the CDR3 is TGTGCCAGTATCAGGTGGGACACCGGGGAGCTGTTTTTT.

The chain employs TRBV18 and TRBJ2-7; a possible D gene is TRBD2 (6 bases). Germline V gives CDR1 KGHSH, CDR2 LQKENI. Trimming took 4 bases from V and 4 from J, leaving 14 bases between them. This CDR3 contains 14 residues. The CDR3 sequence is CASSQWQAGYEQYF. CDR3 coding DNA: TGTGCCAGCTCACAATGGCAGGCGGGGTACGAGCAGTACTTC. The full variable domain, completed using reference TRBV18 and TRBJ2-7, is NAGVMQNPRHLVRRRGQEARLRCSPMKGHSHVYWYRQLPEEGLKFMVYLQKENIIDESGMPKERFSAEFPKEGPSILRIQQVVRGDSAAYFCASSQWQAGYEQYFGPGTRLTVT.

The genes are TRBV15 and TRBJ1-6; D gene unclear. In germline, CDR1 is LNHNV, CDR2 YYDKDF (reference sequence). Trimming pared 2 bases from V and 7 bases from J, leaving 15 bases between. The CDR3 length is 16 residues. The CDR3 reads CATSRNPGVGNSPLHF. The CDR3 nucleotides are TGTGCCACCAGCAGAAACCCGGGAGTAGGCAATTCACCCCTCCACTTT.

This sequence joins TRBV5-4 and TRBJ1-4; D is perhaps TRBD1 (5 bases). This CDR3 is built from 13 residues. Germline CDR1 is SGHNT and CDR2 is YYREEE (reference sequence). The V and J ends lost 6 bases and 13 bases respectively, with 19 bases between them. CDR3 region: CASTPGVVAGLFF. The CDR3, as DNA: TGTGCCAGCACCCCGGGGGTAGTCGCCGGACTGTTTTTT.

This clone was seen once. The V call is TRBV6-6, the J call TRBJ1-4; D remains ambiguous. The ends were cut back, 2 bases at V and 10 bases at J, with 5 bases in the middle. The CDR3 is 11 amino acids. CDR1 and CDR2 (germline): MNHNY, SVGAGI (reference sequence). The CDR3 protein is CASSYAGKLFF. CDR3 sequence (DNA): TGTGCCAGCAGTTACGCAGGAAAACTGTTTTTT.

The J gene is TRBJ2-7, the V gene TRBV7-2; TRBD2 aligns across 8 bases. J gave up 5 bases and V 3 bases, and 9 bases lay outside the gene matches. This CDR3 has 15 amino acids. Germline V gives CDR1 SGHTA, CDR2 FQGNSA. The CDR3 DNA reads TGTGCCAGCAGCTTTGAAGCGGGAGCGGGAGACGAGCAGTACTTC. Translating it yields CASSFEAGAGDEQYF.

The V and J genes are TRBV18 and TRBJ1-2, with D unclear. V was cut by 0 bases and J by 4 bases, with 12 bases left in between. The CDR3 has 15 amino acids. Germline CDR1 and CDR2: KGHSH and LQKENI. CDR3 bases: TGTGCCAGCTCACCACCGACTAGGGCCGGCTATGGCTACACCTTC. Protein: CASSPPTRAGYGYTF. The variable domain in full, with the rest retrieved from reference TRBV18 and TRBJ1-2, is NAGVMQNPRHLVRRRGQEARLRCSPMKGHSHVYWYRQLPEEGLKFMVYLQKENIIDESGMPKERFSAEFPKEGPSILRIQQVVRGDSAAYFCASSPPTRAGYGYTFGSGTRLTVV.

The chain is built from TRBV5-1 and TRBJ1-4, with D maybe TRBD1 (6 bases). Trimming left V 3 bases short and J 4 bases short, with 13 bases between. The CDR3 consists of 15 residues. Germline-derived CDR1 and CDR2 are SGHRS and YFSETQ. In DNA, the CDR3 is TGCGCCAGCAGCTACCTACAGGGCATTAATGAAAAACTGTTTTTT. Translation gives CASSYLQGINEKLFF.

This clone was found once. The V gene is TRBV3-1 (or the pseudogene TRBV3-2), the J gene TRBJ1-3; 7 nucleotides align to TRBD1. Trimming took 5 bases from V and 5 from J; bases not matched to a gene: 6. Germline-derived CDR1 and CDR2 are LGHDT and YNNKEL (reference sequence). The CDR3 covers 14 residues. Here the CDR3 reads CASSFTGARNTIYF. DNA of the CDR3: TGTGCCAGCAGCTTCACAGGGGCGAGAAACACCATATATTTT.

This rearrangement joins TRBV12-3 or TRBV12-4 to TRBJ2-3; D is possibly TRBD2 (6 bases). Trimming stripped 5 bases from V and 8 bases from J, with 11 bases between. This CDR3 comprises 12 residues. CDR3 in DNA: TGTGCCAGCAGTCGCGGAGGGGCTACGCAGTATTTT. This translates into CASSRGGATQYF.

This clone has more than one count but fewer than ten. This chain joins TRBV18 and TRBJ1-4; D is uncertain. Trimming took 0 bases from V and 5 from J, leaving 13 bases between them. Germline-derived CDR1 and CDR2 are KGHSH and LQKENI. CDR3 length: 16 residues. CDR3 nucleotides: TGTGCCAGCTCACCACCGGAGTTAGGGAGAAATGAAAAACTGTTTTTT. Its translation is CASSPPELGRNEKLFF.

The gene calls are TRBV12-3 or TRBV12-4 and TRBJ1-5; D is possibly TRBD1 (5 bases). CDR3 size: 13 residues. V was clipped by 5 bases and J by 7 bases, with 12 bases between them. The CDR3: CASSLGGDQPQHF. CDR3 in DNA: TGTGCCAGCAGTCTTGGAGGGGACCAGCCCCAGCATTTT.

The rearrangement uses TRBV5-5 and TRBJ2-1; 10 nucleotides line up with TRBD2. The CDR3 covers 15 residues. Trimming cost V 1 base and J 7 bases; bases outside gene matches: 5. Germline V gene lookup returns CDR1 SGHKS and CDR2 YYEKEE (reference sequence). As DNA, the CDR3 is TGTGCCAGCAGCTTGCCTAGCGGGAGCCTTAATGAGCAGTTCTTC. It specifies CASSLPSGSLNEQFF.

V and J are TRBV19 and TRBJ1-3, with D tentatively TRBD1 (5 bases). Per the germline V gene, CDR1 is LNHDA and CDR2 is SQIVND (reference sequence). This CDR3 is built from 15 residues. V lost 6 bases and J 0 bases, leaving 12 bases between the germline ends. DNA for the CDR3: TGTGCCAGTAGGACGGGGGGGAGCTCTGGAAACACCATATATTTT. Translation gives CASRTGGSSGNTIYF.

The chain has TRBV7-6 and TRBJ2-1, with D perhaps matching TRBD1 (6 bases). The CDR3 loop spans 13 amino acids. V was trimmed by 6 bases and J by 4 bases, leaving 10 bases between them. CDR1 and CDR2 from the germline V gene are SGHVS and FNYEAQ. The CDR3 sequence is CASSRGNYNEQFF. The CDR3 nucleotides are TGTGCCAGCAGTAGGGGGAATTACAATGAGCAGTTCTTC.

The chain links TRBV11-2 to TRBJ2-5; 9 bases match TRBD2. The J segment lost 5 bases and the V segment lost 3 bases, leaving 7 bases of the junction unmatched. This CDR3 is built from 15 residues. Looked up from germline, CDR1 is SGHAT and CDR2 is FQNNGV. DNA for the CDR3: TGTGCCAGCAGCTTCCAGCGGGGGGCGGGGGAGACCCAGTACTTC. The encoded protein is CASSFQRGAGETQYF.

The chain employs TRBV5-1 and TRBJ2-7; TRBD1 matches at 7 bases. Germline V CDR1 and CDR2: SGHRS, YFSETQ. This CDR3 has 14 residues. V gave up 4 bases and J gave up 6 bases; unmatched junction bases: 10. The CDR3 is CASSTMTGQSEQYF. CDR3 nucleotides: TGCGCCAGCAGCACTATGACAGGGCAAAGCGAGCAGTACTTC.

This rearrangement joins TRBV5-8 to TRBJ1-1, with 7 bases that match TRBD1. V was clipped by 0 bases and J by 10 bases; unmatched bases: 9. The CDR3 is made up of 14 amino acids. The germline V gene encodes CDR1 SGHTS and CDR2 YDEGEE. The CDR3 reads CASSLARGQLGAFF. CDR3 DNA: TGTGCCAGCAGCTTGGCCCGGGGACAGCTCGGAGCTTTCTTT.

This clone showed up just a few times. V and J are TRBV7-2 and TRBJ2-3, with D possibly matching TRBD1 (5 bases). Per germline, CDR1 SGHTA and CDR2 FQGNSA. V was clipped by 2 bases and J by 7 bases, with 16 bases between them. The CDR3 loop spans 15 amino acids. CDR3 protein: CASSLTQGSTNTQYF. CDR3 in DNA: TGTGCCAGCAGCTTAACTCAGGGCTCGACGAATACGCAGTATTTT.

In this sample, this clone turned up a few times. The chain is built from TRBV7-8 and TRBJ2-3, with a possible D match to TRBD2 (7 bases). CDR1 SGHVS and CDR2 FQNEAQ come from the germline V gene. V was trimmed by 6 bases and J by 0 bases, leaving 10 bases between them. The CDR3 is 14 residues long. For the CDR3, the DNA is TGTGCCAGCAGGGGGGGGCGCAGCACAGATACGCAGTATTTT. Translating gives CASRGGRSTDTQYF.

The rearrangement links TRBV7-9 to TRBJ2-5, with 7 bases fitting TRBD2. This CDR3 has 14 amino acids. Unmatched junction bases numbered 3, after V lost 3 bases and J lost 2 bases. Germline CDR1 is SEHNR and CDR2 is FQNEAQ (reference sequence). CDR3 residues: CASSFYGGQETQYF. The CDR3 DNA sequence: TGTGCCAGCAGCTTCTACGGGGGGCAAGAGACCCAGTACTTC.